One T cell receptor (beta chain) is described in this entry. The data originate from a study of blood T cell repertoires in COVID-19. Generated by immunoSEQ multiplex PCR, the TCRdb table keeps only in-frame clones and is missing some. The sample has about 250,000 clones; about nine tenths are singletons. Looked up from germline, CDR1 is SGHNT and CDR2 is YYREEE (reference sequence). The CDR3 length is 15 residues. Trimming pared 0 bases from V and 2 bases from J, leaving 11 bases between. This TCR derives from a woman between 40 and 55 years old who had recovered from COVID-19. The chain carries TRBV5-4 and TRBJ1-1, with D possibly matching TRBD1 (5 bases). Sequenced input: peripheral blood. The CDR3 here is CASSLAGLQNTEAFF. In DNA, the CDR3 is TGTGCCAGCAGCTTGGCGGGACTGCAAAACACTGAAGCTTTCTTT.